These 16 T cell receptor beta chains were all obtained from the same sample, sequenced in a study of blood T cells in healthy people across ages. Next came a second PCR, run for about 6 to 11 cycles, which used a sample-barcoded 5' primer along with a J-beta primer mix. A single record per CDR3 protein comes from TCRdb applying MiXCR to the 5' RACE reads. Found here are roughly 1.7 million distinct CDR3 sequences, about 32% of them singletons; the top ten hold roughly 10%. Sequenced input: blood. These receptors all come from a woman aged 30 to 39 in good health.

This clonotype came up a few times. The rearrangement joins TRBV5-4 to TRBJ1-2, with D possibly matching TRBD1 (6 bases). Germline V gives CDR1 SGHNT, CDR2 YYREEE (reference sequence). V was trimmed by 4 bases and J by 8 bases, leaving 27 bases between them. The CDR3 runs to 17 residues. CDR3 sequence reads: CASSNSPGGGGIGGYTF. The CDR3 DNA is TGTGCCAGCAGCAATAGTCCTGGGGGCGGGGGGATTGGAGGCTACACCTTC.

The chain combines TRBV6-4 with TRBJ2-5, with TRBD1 identical over 10 bases. Germline V gene data show CDR1 as MRHNA and CDR2 as SNTAGT. V lost 5 bases, J lost 5 bases, and 8 bases stayed unmatched. The CDR3 has 15 amino acids. The CDR3 bases are TGTGCCAGCAGTCAGGGACAGGGGCCGGGGGAGACCCAGTACTTC. Protein: CASSQGQGPGETQYF.

The V and J genes are TRBV20-1 and TRBJ2-3; D is perhaps TRBD2 (6 bases). The CDR3 extends over 13 amino acids. Trimming removed 1 base from V and 7 bases from J, with 12 bases in between. CDR1 is DFQATT and CDR2 is SNEGSKA in the germline V gene (reference sequence). The CDR3, as DNA: TGCAGTGCTAGAGGGGAGGTTGGGAATACGCAGTATTTT. This gives the protein CSARGEVGNTQYF.

The chain employs TRBV27 and TRBJ2-2, with 13 bases lining up with TRBD2. In germline, CDR1 is MNHEY, CDR2 SMNVEV (reference sequence). The CDR3 sequence is 18 residues long. The V gene end was trimmed by 4 bases and the J gene end by 1 base; junction bases not matched to a gene: 6. This CDR3 is CASSSSGTSGMNTGELFF. The DNA of the CDR3 is TGTGCCAGCAGTTCTTCCGGGACTAGCGGGATGAACACCGGGGAGCTGTTTTTT.

The chain couples TRBV28 to TRBJ2-7, with a tentative D call TRBD1 (5 bases). Trimming took 5 bases from V and 9 from J, leaving 23 bases between them. The CDR3 covers 15 residues. Germline values: CDR1 MDHEN, CDR2 SYDVKM. CDR3 bases: TGTGCCAGCAGTGTATCAGGGCAGGGCTATAGTCGGCAGTACTTC. Encoded protein: CASSVSGQGYSRQYF.

The chain links TRBV20-1 to TRBJ2-5; 7 bases are a match to TRBD2. This CDR3 region has 14 residues. CDR1 is DFQATT, CDR2 SNEGSKA, per germline (reference sequence). Germline trimming cut 4 bases from V and 5 bases from J; bases unmatched to any gene: 10. The CDR3 DNA reads as TGCAGTGCTACCCGGAGCGGGGAAGGGGAGACCCAGTACTTC. This codes for CSATRSGEGETQYF.

In its sample, this clonotype was seen a few times. The chain couples TRBV28 to TRBJ1-6; D perhaps matches TRBD1 (5 bases). This CDR3 has 14 residues. The V and J ends lost 6 bases and 7 bases respectively, with 13 bases between them. The V gene's germline CDR1 is MDHEN and CDR2 SYDVKM. CDR3 in amino acids: CASRTGFSNSPLHF. Written as DNA, the CDR3 is TGTGCCAGCAGAACAGGATTCTCCAATTCACCCCTCCACTTT.

The rearrangement joins TRBV11-1 to TRBJ1-1; 7 bases line up with TRBD1. The CDR3 contains 15 residues. Germline V gene data show CDR1 as SGHAT and CDR2 as FQDESV (reference sequence). Unmatched junction bases numbered 8, after V lost 6 bases and J lost 1 base. The CDR3 region has the DNA TGTGCCAGCAGAACGGATGGACAGGCGAACACTGAAGCTTTCTTT. Translated: CASRTDGQANTEAFF.

The chain is built from TRBV12-3 or TRBV12-4 and TRBJ2-1; TRBD2 is a possible D gene (6 bases). Between the trimmed V and J ends, which lost 4 bases and 4 bases, there was a span of 14 bases. The CDR3 runs to 15 residues. CDR3 in amino acids: CASSSFGGRYNEQFF. The CDR3 DNA sequence: TGTGCCAGCAGTTCTTTCGGGGGAAGATACAATGAGCAGTTCTTC.

The chain links TRBV5-1 to TRBJ1-3, with D perhaps matching TRBD1 (5 bases). Trimming took 4 bases from V and 2 from J, leaving 13 bases between them. CDR3 length equals 15 residues. The V gene's germline CDR1 is SGHRS and CDR2 YFSETQ. This chain's CDR3 is CASSDPGSTGNTIYF. In DNA, the CDR3 is TGCGCCAGCAGCGACCCAGGGTCGACTGGAAACACCATATATTTT.

The sample holds a few counts of this clonotype. V and J are TRBV20-1 and TRBJ2-4; no clear D gene. The DNA matches TRBJ2-5 better at its end, which makes the J call doubtful. Germline CDR1 is DFQATT and CDR2 is SNEGSKA (reference sequence). This CDR3 contains 14 residues. The CDR3 bases are TGCAGTGCTCCCCTAGGTGGAAGCCAAGAGACCCAGTACTTC. Protein: CSAPLGGSQETQYF.

The sample holds a few counts of this clonotype. The chain links TRBV3-1 to TRBJ2-5; the D gene is possibly TRBD1 (6 bases). V was cut by 2 bases and J by 0 bases, with 10 bases left in between. The CDR3 loop spans 15 amino acids. Per germline, CDR1 LGHDT and CDR2 YNNKEL (reference sequence). For the CDR3, the DNA is TGTGCCAGCAGCCAAACGTACAGGGACCAAGAGACCCAGTACTTC. Protein product: CASSQTYRDQETQYF.

The rearrangement uses TRBV11-2 and TRBJ2-7; TRBD2 is a possible D gene (6 bases). The V and J ends lost 3 bases and 0 bases respectively, with 9 bases between them. CDR1 and CDR2 (germline): SGHAT, FQNNGV. The CDR3 has 14 residues. CDR3 loop: CASSFRRGSYEQYF. CDR3 nucleotides: TGTGCCAGCAGCTTTCGGCGGGGCTCCTACGAGCAGTACTTC.

Note on this clonotype: At one end the junction does not follow the germline gene, possibly because of a read error. The chain uses TRBV20-1 and TRBJ1-5; no definite D call. The length of the CDR3 is 15 residues. Germline V gene sequence: CDR1 DFQATT, CDR2 SNEGSKA (reference sequence). The DNA of the CDR3 is TGCAGTGCATTCCCTTGGGAAGGGAGCAATCAGACCCAGCATTTT. This gives the protein CSAFPWEGSNQTQHF.

This sequence joins TRBV6-1 and TRBJ1-5, with TRBD1 matching 9 bases. This CDR3 has 16 amino acids. With V trimmed by 6 bases and J by 0 bases, 6 bases remained unmatched. CDR1 is MNHNS, CDR2 SASEGT, per germline. Here the CDR3 DNA reads TGTGCCAGCAGCCGGACAGGGGTCTCTAGCAATCAGCCCCAGCATTTT. This sequence encodes CASSRTGVSSNQPQHF.

In this sample, this clonotype turned up a few times. The chain combines TRBV10-3 with TRBJ2-1; no clear D gene. The germline gives CDR1 ENHRY, CDR2 SYGVKD. Deletions cut 3 bases from V and 4 bases from J, with 7 bases between. CDR3 length equals 13 residues. CDR3 sequence (DNA): TGTGCCATCAGTGATGCAACATACAATGAGCAGTTCTTC. This gives the protein CAISDATYNEQFF.